The clone carrying this T cell receptor (beta chain) has more than one count but fewer than ten. Its antigen is unidentified. The genes and germline here are from mouse. The CDR3 end lies 4 residues beyond the end of the read and is filled in from the germline J gene. The CDR3 is 13 amino acids. Looked up from germline, CDR1 is NNHDY and CDR2 is SYVADS. These data belong to a study of CD8+ T cells in alopecia areata. Overall study results and limits: Normal scalp showed lower clonality than lesional scalp, especially alopecia totalis/universalis.

It was cDNA, reverse transcribed from extracted RNA, that served as the sequencing template. Produced via immunoSEQ multiplex PCR; TCRdb's table is partial and in-frame only. The sample was found to contain about 120,000 clones, and every one recurs. This TCR was recovered from a C3H/HeJ mouse with alopecia areata. This line is of MHC haplotype H2-k. Material: lesional skin. The chain combines TRBV13-3 with TRBJ2-7; 9 bases line up with TRBD1. The DNA read from the CDR3 is TGTGCCAGCAGCAGGACAGGGGCTTAT. Its translation: CASSRTGAY. The whole CDR3 protein reads CASSRTGAYEQYF.